These 4 T cell receptor beta chains originate from one sample sequenced in a study of identical twins. TCRdb reprocessed the 5' RACE reads with MiXCR, giving one entry per CDR3 protein. The sample lists around 230,000 distinct CDR3 sequences, 9.4% seen once, with just over 5% in the top ten. Sequenced: memory (CD45RO+) T cells sorted from blood. Receptors originate from a woman younger than 35 in good health.

The chain combines TRBV13 with TRBJ2-7; 7 nucleotides line up with TRBD1. Germline CDR1 and CDR2: PRHDT and FYEKMQ (reference sequence). V was clipped by 5 bases and J by 0 bases; unmatched bases: 4. The CDR3 covers 14 residues. The DNA of the CDR3 is TGTGCCAGCAGCGTGACAGGGAGCTCCTACGAGCAGTACTTC. Its translation is CASSVTGSSYEQYF.

Ten or more counts support this clonotype. Written as DNA, the CDR3 is TGCAGTGCTTCCTTCTACAGGGGCCAGCCCCAGCATTTT. It encodes CSASFYRGQPQHF. The chain links TRBV20-1 to TRBJ1-5; 7 bases map to TRBD1. Germline V gene data show CDR1 as DFQATT and CDR2 as SNEGSKA (reference sequence). The V gene end was trimmed by 5 bases and the J gene end by 7 bases; junction bases not matched to a gene: 8. The CDR3 is made up of 13 amino acids.

V and J are TRBV4-2 and TRBJ2-7; possible D gene TRBD2, 5 bases. The CDR3 contains 13 residues. Germline V gene data show CDR1 as LGHNA and CDR2 as YNFKEQ. The germline V and J ends were trimmed by 8 bases and 7 bases, with 18 bases remaining between them. The CDR3 DNA is TGTGCCAGCGGCCCGGGGATCGAAGGGGAGCAGTACTTC. Encoded protein: CASGPGIEGEQYF.

This chain joins TRBV11-2 and TRBJ2-5; TRBD2 agrees at 10 bases. With 4 bases clipped from V and 1 base from J, the junction kept 3 bases outside the gene matches. Germline lookup yields CDR1 SGHAT and CDR2 FQNNGV. The CDR3 covers 15 residues. The CDR3 coding sequence is TGTGCCAGCAGCTCACTAGCGGGGACCCAAGAGACCCAGTACTTC. Its translation: CASSSLAGTQETQYF.